The 8 T cell receptor beta chains in this list originate from one sample, sequenced in a study of preoperative IRX-2 immunotherapy in early breast cancer (dated by TCRdb to the late 2010s). The intended sense of this specimen's treatment or condition label: preoperative locoregional IRX-2 cytokine immunotherapy. The library came from the immunoSEQ multiplex PCR assay. As stored in TCRdb, this immuneACCESS dataset retains in-frame rearrangements with V and J assigned. A fraction of the clones does not appear; measured against another copy, unresolved V genes explain less than half of the discrepancy, and the remainder lacks a known reason. Within this sample are about 23,000 clones, with about 95% of them counted one time only. Roughly 16% of the sample lies in the top ten. The material was tumor tissue, obtained after IRX-2 immunotherapy. These receptors were taken from a human donor with breast cancer.

The rearrangement joins TRBV14 to TRBJ1-2; the D gene is possibly TRBD1 (5 bases). Trimming took 5 bases from V and 8 from J, leaving 9 bases between them. Per the germline V gene, CDR1 is SGHDN and CDR2 is FVKESK. CDR3 length: 11 amino acids. The CDR3: CASSRGYGYTF. The CDR3, as DNA: TGTGCCAGCAGCAGGGGTTACGGCTACACCTTC.

The chain recombines TRBV7-2 with TRBJ1-1; maybe TRBD1 (5 bases). There are 14 residues in the CDR3. The germline V gene has CDR1 SGHTA and CDR2 FQGNSA. The V end lost 1 base, the J end lost 7 bases, and 13 bases lay between the germline ends. The CDR3: CASSLVVRVGEAFF. The CDR3 nucleotides are TGTGCCAGCAGCTTAGTGGTCAGGGTCGGTGAAGCTTTCTTT.

This clone showed up just once. The chain recombines TRBV27 with TRBJ2-3; 11 bases line up with TRBD2. V was clipped by 3 bases and J by 4 bases; unmatched bases: 3. The germline V gene has CDR1 MNHEY and CDR2 SMNVEV (reference sequence). The CDR3 has 15 amino acids. CDR3: CASSFRSGGADTQYF. The CDR3 DNA sequence: TGTGCCAGCAGTTTCCGTAGCGGGGGGGCAGATACGCAGTATTTT.

This rearrangement joins TRBV6-5 to TRBJ2-2; D is perhaps TRBD1 (5 bases). V was cut by 7 bases and J by 5 bases, with 14 bases left in between. The CDR3 covers 14 residues. Germline V gene lookup returns CDR1 MNHEY and CDR2 SVGAGI. The CDR3: CASNWGQHTGELFF. The CDR3 region has the DNA TGTGCCAGCAACTGGGGCCAACATACCGGGGAGCTGTTTTTT.

The rearrangement links TRBV18 to TRBJ2-2; no clear D. Trimming took off 6 bases at V and 4 bases at J, with 6 bases between the two ends. Germline CDR1 is KGHSH and CDR2 is LQKENI. This CDR3 has 12 amino acids. The CDR3 region has the DNA TGTGCCAGCTCCCCAGGCACCGGGGAGCTGTTTTTT. Translation gives CASSPGTGELFF.

The J gene is TRBJ2-5, the V gene TRBV7-2; 7 bases line up with TRBD2. The CDR3 covers 14 residues. The V segment lost 6 bases and the J segment 9 bases; nucleotides outside the gene matches: 13. The germline V gene has CDR1 SGHTA and CDR2 FQGNSA. The CDR3 sequence: CASSGVAGRLAQYF. In DNA, the CDR3 is TGTGCCAGCAGTGGGGTAGCGGGTCGATTGGCCCAGTACTTC.

The V gene is TRBV19, the J gene TRBJ1-5; 7 bases map to TRBD1. In germline, CDR1 is LNHDA, CDR2 SQIVND (reference sequence). The CDR3 totals 16 residues. J lost 6 bases, V lost 6 bases, and 14 bases had no gene match. The CDR3 region has the DNA TGTGCCAGTAGGCCCCGACCGACAGGGTCCCTTCAGCCCCAGCATTTT. Its protein is CASRPRPTGSLQPQHF.

This clone has just one count. This sequence joins TRBV10-3 and TRBJ2-7; 9 nucleotides line up with TRBD2. Germline values: CDR1 ENHRY, CDR2 SYGVKD. The CDR3 spans 15 residues. V shed 8 bases, J shed 4 bases, and the junction held 12 bases outside the gene matches. The CDR3 loop is CAIARAGGPLYEQYF. The CDR3 DNA reads TGTGCCATCGCCCGGGCGGGAGGGCCTCTTTACGAGCAGTACTTC.